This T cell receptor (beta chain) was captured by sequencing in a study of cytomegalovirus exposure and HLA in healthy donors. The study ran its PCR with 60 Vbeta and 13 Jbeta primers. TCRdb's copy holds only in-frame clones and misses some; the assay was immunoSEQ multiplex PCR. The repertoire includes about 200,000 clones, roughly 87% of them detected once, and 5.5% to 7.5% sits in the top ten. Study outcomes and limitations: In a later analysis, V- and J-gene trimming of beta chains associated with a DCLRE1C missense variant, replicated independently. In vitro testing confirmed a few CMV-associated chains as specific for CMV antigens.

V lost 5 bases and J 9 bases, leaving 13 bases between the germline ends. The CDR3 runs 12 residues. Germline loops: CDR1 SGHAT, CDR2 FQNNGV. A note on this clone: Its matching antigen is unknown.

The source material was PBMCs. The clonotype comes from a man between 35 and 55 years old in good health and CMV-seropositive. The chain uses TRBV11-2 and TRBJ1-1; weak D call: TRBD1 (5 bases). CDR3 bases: TGTGCCAGCAGCGGGGGAGGGATGAAAGCTTTCTTT. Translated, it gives CASSGGGMKAFF.